These 7 T cell receptor beta chains originate from one sample sequenced in a study of blood T cells in healthy people across ages. With a J-beta primer mix and a sample-barcoded 5' primer, a second PCR ran roughly 7 to 11 cycles. One entry per CDR3 protein, called by TCRdb with MiXCR from the 5' RACE reads. The sample has 1.8 million or so distinct CDR3 sequences, roughly 43% seen once. Sequences were obtained from blood. Every receptor here comes from a human donor in good health.

J is TRBJ2-1 and V is TRBV9; D not resolved. The CDR3 has 13 amino acids. CDR1 and CDR2 (germline): SGDLS, YYNGEE. The V and J ends lost 5 bases and 6 bases respectively, with 12 bases between them. CDR3 DNA: TGTGCCAGCAGAAAAATGGACCGCAATGAGCAGTTCTTC. Translated, it gives CASRKMDRNEQFF.

This clonotype was picked up a small number of times. The rearrangement links TRBV7-2 to TRBJ1-4; D is possibly TRBD1 (5 bases). Trimming pared 3 bases from V and 8 bases from J, leaving 25 bases between. The CDR3 contains 18 residues. Germline V lookup: CDR1 SGHTA, CDR2 FQGNSA. The CDR3 bases are TGTGCCAGCAGCTTCCCCGCAGGGACGGCTAGTCCTGTCGAAAAACTGTTTTTT. Translated: CASSFPAGTASPVEKLFF.

This clonotype was seen only a few times. The chain combines TRBV7-7 with TRBJ2-1, with 7 nucleotides matching TRBD1. Looked up from germline, CDR1 is SSHAT and CDR2 is FNYEAQ (reference sequence). The trim removed 11 bases at V and 0 bases at J, leaving 7 bases unmatched. The CDR3 totals 14 residues. For the CDR3, the DNA is TGTGCCTTAGGGGGCCCCAGCTCCTACAATGAGCAGTTCTTC. This codes for CALGGPSSYNEQFF.

The CDR3 spells CASSYSRRAPEAFF. The CDR3 coding sequence is TGTGCCAGCAGTTACTCGCGTAGGGCCCCCGAAGCTTTCTTT. This chain links TRBV6-2 or TRBV6-3 with TRBJ1-1; the D is unclear. V was cut by 0 bases and J by 8 bases, with 13 bases left in between. The CDR3 length is 14 residues. Germline V gene lookup returns CDR1 MNHEY and CDR2 SVGEGT.

The chain joins TRBV20-1 to TRBJ2-5; D is uncertain. This CDR3 region has 14 residues. Germline V gene sequence: CDR1 DFQATT, CDR2 SNEGSKA (reference sequence). V was pared by 1 base and J by 5 bases, with 14 bases between. The CDR3 region is CSARVRLGIETQYF. The CDR3 DNA is TGCAGTGCTAGAGTTCGTCTAGGAATCGAGACCCAGTACTTC.

This clonotype was counted only a few times. The chain carries TRBV9 and TRBJ1-2, with a tentative D call TRBD1 (5 bases). Looked up from germline, CDR1 is SGDLS and CDR2 is YYNGEE. Trimming cost V 1 base and J 7 bases, with 20 bases left between them. This CDR3 comprises 16 residues. CDR3 nucleotide sequence: TGTGCCAGCAGCGTATCTTCAGGGATTCCCCCCGTTGGCTACACCTTC. Translating gives CASSVSSGIPPVGYTF.

This clonotype was found a few times. The rearrangement links TRBV20-1 to TRBJ1-2; D is perhaps TRBD1 (6 bases). This CDR3 comprises 13 residues. V gave up 5 bases and J gave up 4 bases, with 14 bases separating them. CDR1 is DFQATT and CDR2 is SNEGSKA in the germline V gene (reference sequence). The CDR3 here is CSAGLTGFYGYTF. The CDR3 coding sequence is TGCAGTGCTGGCTTAACAGGGTTCTATGGCTACACCTTC.